The T cell receptor beta chain under discussion was sequenced for a study of T cells in Graves' hyperthyroidism and ophthalmopathy (dated by TCRdb to between 2018 and 2020). Regarding the complete study: Peripheral blood was sampled at the time of initial diagnosis, prior to any treatment. To identify distinguishing TCR V-J signatures, a discovery cohort of around 98 patients was used, comprising approximately 40 with Graves' ophthalmopathy and some 60 with stable Graves' hyperthyroidism. Prospective prediction of ophthalmopathy was tested in an independent validation cohort consisting of 18 hyperthyroidism patients and some 15 patients who later progressed to ophthalmopathy. The 75 to 100 discovery patients were divided at random into training and test sets in a 7:3 ratio. The study also compared thyroid tissue and blood T-cell repertoires from roughly 6 Graves' hyperthyroidism patients. After blood sampling, hyperthyroidism patients were treated with methimazole at a starting dose of 30 mg daily, and ophthalmopathy patients were treated with high-dose intravenous methylprednisolone. According to the paper, TCR Vbeta CDR3 sequencing was carried out on over 130 peripheral blood samples, which came from fewer than 50 ophthalmopathy, roughly 75 hyperthyroidism and roughly 17 progressor patients.

What the authors observed across the whole study: Most expanded thyroid clonotypes (frequency above 0.001) were also detected in blood, suggesting blood repertoires may reflect thyroid immune responses. During validation, the model predicted progression to ophthalmopathy a median of approximately 7 months ahead of onset, with roughly 65% sensitivity and roughly 75% specificity. No statistical method was used to fix the sample size in advance, and group allocation was not hidden from the investigators. A 13 V-J signature model separated ophthalmopathy from stable hyperthyroidism, with over 85% sensitivity and 81.08% specificity in cross-validation and 80%/75% in testing.

Stable Graves' hyperthyroidism was defined as no progression to ophthalmopathy during 18 months of follow-up. The hyperthyroidism patients were between 18 and 65 years old and newly diagnosed, with a disease duration of less than 2 months. Exclusion was applied to patients with uncontrolled infections, other autoimmune diseases, pregnancy or lactation. Clinical symptoms, serum thyroxine and TRAb, thyroid ultrasound, and orbital computed tomography formed the basis for the diagnoses. Ficoll-Paque density gradient centrifugation was used to isolate PBMCs from around 10 ml of fresh peripheral blood. Trizol reagent was used to extract total RNA, and RNA quality was then checked on an Agilent 2100 Bioanalyzer. The TCR beta CDR3 regions were amplified from the RNA transcripts. A first-round RT-PCR of the TCR CDR3 used the HTBI primer set with the Qiagen OneStep RT-PCR kit. A second multiplex PCR round built the libraries, followed by size selection and purification. Sequencing of the libraries was done on an Illumina HiSeq2000 using paired-end 100 bp reads. Concerning the study's data processing: SOAPnuke was used to process the raw data, with reads discarded if the reads contained adapters or uncalled bases, had a mean Phred below 15, or lacked an exact constant-primer or identifier match. High-quality paired reads were merged with COPE v1.2.5, and unique nucleotide sequences were defined as clonotypes. Clonotypes were aligned to IMGT TRBV, TRBD and TRBJ reference segments using MiTCR v1.1. Analysis was restricted to V-J combinations with a frequency above 0.0001, which covered 99.2% of repertoires. A TCS score was defined as the ratio of F50 (clonal expansion) to E x V (chaos), with BLOSUM62-based TCRdist applied between CDR3 peptides within each V-J. Welch's t-statistics and random forest reduced roughly 540 V-J features to 10 to 15, which were used in a naive Bayes classifier (R e1071). The raw public data were reprocessed by TCRdb itself: fastp quality trimming at Q25, MiXCR clonotype calling, in-frame beta chains only. CDR3 protein sequences are deduplicated, and each keeps its most common genes and DNA. It is TCRdb's table, rather than the study itself, that gives the V and J calls and clone size. The sample table lists 400,000 to 600,000 distinct CDR3 sequences, less than 25% of them with a count of one. The leading ten clones occupy 26% of the sample.

In this sample, this clonotype turned up a few times. Its antigen is not yet known. The input lacks base qualities; no much larger clone sits a single base away. This clonotype originated in a man aged 18-30 years with Graves' hyperthyroidism. Sequenced material: blood.

The CDR3 corresponds to CASTKGLYSNQPQHF. The nucleotide sequence is given as TGTGCCAGCACAAAGGGCCTGTATAGCAATCAGCCCCAGCATTTT. Recombination linked TRBV2 to TRBJ1-5; the D gene assignment is ambiguous. The CDR3 numbers 15 residues from cysteine through phenylalanine. Only the CDR3 part of the read is kept: 45 bases, read in frame from the first base. V lost 7 bases and J lost 0 bases; the stretch between them is 13 bases long. The germline V gene encodes CDR1 SNHLY and CDR2 FYNNEI.